This TCR beta chain was sequenced in a study of T-cell memory formation after mild COVID-19 (dated by TCRdb to the early 2020s). Some background on the complete study: TCR sequence clusters from the two donors were found to be largely donor specific. The cohort comprised two young, previously healthy adult volunteers, one female and one male. T-cell clones expanding and contracting after mild COVID-19 in a couple of donors were tracked by longitudinal TCRalpha and TCRbeta repertoire sequencing.

The sequencer listed for this sample is Illumina NovaSeq 6000. TCRalpha and TCRbeta cDNA libraries were built by 5'RACE with constant-segment primers, adding sample barcodes and unique molecular identifiers. RNA was extracted from every sample with Trizol reagent. Library amplification was performed in two PCR steps, and a second sample barcode and Illumina TruSeq adapters were introduced in the second step. Sequencing of the libraries was done on an Illumina NovaSeq, producing 2 x 150 bp paired-end reads. The paper's processing steps were these. The reads were demultiplexed and collapsed into UMI-guided consensus sequences using migec v1.2.7. Using mixcr v2.1.11, UMI consensuses were aligned to TRA and TRB V and J templates and then assembled into clonotypes. A clonotype was counted as expanded or contracted only when both edgeR and NoisET called the clonotype significant, with the noise models trained on biological replicates. For edgeR calls, the cutoffs were a false discovery rate-adjusted p below 0.01 and a log2 fold-change threshold of 1. As an exploratory analysis of dynamics, max-normalized trajectories of the 1000 most abundant clonotypes were examined by PCA with hierarchical clustering. Separately sequenced CD4+ and CD8+ repertoires were used to assign a CD4 or CD8 phenotype to each responding clone. TCRdb's own reprocessing of the public reads used fastp at Q25 and MiXCR and kept productive beta chains. Every CDR3 protein is listed once, alongside the most common genes and DNA of its rows. These V and J calls derive from TCRdb rather than the authors' analysis. Here the sample has about 82,000 distinct CDR3 sequences; about 15% occur a single time. About 43% of the sample comes from the top ten.

This clonotype turned up a few times. Its recognized antigen is unknown. There are no base qualities to consult, and no much larger clone falls within one base. The germline V gene supplies CDR1 MDHEN and CDR2 SYDVKM. V is pared back by 9 bases and J by 0 bases, with 8 bases lying between the germline termini. Inclusive of the bounding cysteine and phenylalanine, the CDR3 is 12 residues long. The CDR3 DNA has 36 bases and is translated from base 1. PBMCs were isolated by Ficoll-Paque density gradient centrifugation. On the study overall, not on this receptor specifically: Contracting CD4+ clones appeared mostly in the CM and EM memory subsets, whereas CD8+ clones were enriched in EMRA. Balanced CD4/CD8 phenotypes were observed for clones contracting from day 15 to 85, whereas a bias towards CD4+ was observed for a second wave of clones expanding from day 15 to 37. Only a couple of mild cases were covered in the study, and larger cohorts including severe cases with pre-infection samples were considered necessary. The second-wave clones that peaked on day 37 were not confirmed to be SARS-CoV-2 specific. Some responding clones were detected in pre-infection memory, suggesting pre-existing cross-reactive memory T cells joined the SARS-CoV-2 response.

The chain was built from TRBV28 and TRBJ1-1; the D gene assignment is ambiguous. Sequenced input: PBMCs or a T cell subset sorted from them (not recorded which). The sequence was obtained from a man younger than 35 who had mild COVID-19 (a few samples of this study predate the infection). The sample titles of this study are shuffled in the database, so cell type and time point are left out; the donor was told from shared clones. In nucleotide form, the sequence is TGTGCCAGTAGGGCCCTGAACACTGAAGCTTTCTTT. Translation gives CASRALNTEAFF.